Sequencing of this T cell receptor (beta chain) was carried out in a study of blood T cell repertoires in COVID-19. At the level of the study: The United States, Italy and Spain supplied acute and convalescent COVID-19 samples. The cDNA or gDNA used as material had been derived from T cells, B-cell-depleted T cells, or PBMCs.

Enrolment of Seattle patients took place during active infection, and they were followed longitudinally. This CDR3 contains 15 residues. Trimming cost V 0 bases and J 4 bases, with 13 bases left between them. Germline V gene lookup returns CDR1 SGHRS and CDR2 YFSETQ. In the original analysis: Estimates of nucleated cell counts were drawn from the amplification of reference gene primers. The data were produced by immunoSEQ multiplex PCR, yet TCRdb's version contains in-frame clones alone and is incomplete. The V and J calls and clone size are taken from that table; D and trimming were inferred from the DNA. There are 220,000 or so clones in the sample; about 93% occur only once, and around 0.84% lies in the top ten.

The material sequenced was peripheral blood. The source is a man aged 55 to 70 with COVID-19, enrolled during active disease. The rearrangement uses TRBV5-1 and TRBJ1-2; D not resolved. CDR3 in amino acids: CASSLAGIAGYGYTF. CDR3 coding DNA: TGCGCCAGCAGCTTGGCCGGGATCGCAGGCTATGGCTACACCTTC.